This T cell receptor beta chain was identified in a study of blood T cell repertoires in COVID-19. Turning to the study itself: COVID-19 samples, acute and convalescent, were from the United States, Italy and Spain.

Here immunoSEQ multiplex PCR was the method, and the copy in TCRdb shows in-frame clones only, minus some. The sample consists of about 480,000 clones, roughly 90% of them appearing once. The ends lost 3 bases at V and 5 bases at J; junction bases unmatched: 10. The germline V gene encodes CDR1 SNHLY and CDR2 FYNNEI. CDR3 length equals 17 residues. Study members were between about 18 and 89 years old and lived in about two dozen US regions. Recovered status applied to Cohort 3 donors who had two consecutive negative PCRs. It also applied to those with clearance or with symptom resolution. The sequencing input was PBMCs or T cells enriched from blood (not recorded which). This chain uses TRBV2 with TRBJ1-6; 7 positions match TRBD1. The source is a woman aged 40 to 50 who had recovered from COVID-19. The CDR3 loop is CASSDPRDSQNNSPLHF. In DNA form, the CDR3 reads TGTGCCAGCAGTGATCCTCGGGACAGCCAAAATAATTCACCCCTCCACTTT. Full variable domain (rest looked up from reference TRBV2 and TRBJ1-6): EPEVTQTPSHQVTQMGQEVILRCVPISNHLYFYWYRQILGQKVEFLVSFYNNEISEKSEIFDDQFSVERPDGSNFTLKIRSTKLEDSAMYFCASSDPRDSQNNSPLHFGNGTRLTVT.